The 14 T cell receptor beta chains in this list originate from one sample, sequenced in a study of cytomegalovirus exposure and HLA in healthy donors (dated by TCRdb to 2015 to 2018). Library construction relied on the immunoSEQ multiplex PCR assay. For the multiplex PCR, a mixture combining 60 forward primers for TCR Vbeta segments and 13 reverse primers for TCR Jbeta segments was used. TCRdb carries this immuneACCESS record with in-frame sequences only. Its versions omit some clonotypes, under half of them owing to an unresolved V gene in the studies checked, with the rest unexplained. This sample gives around 150,000 clones in total; under 80% of them show up just once. The leading ten clones occupy roughly 1.9% of the sample. The specimen was PBMCs. All receptors derive from a female donor in good health and CMV-seronegative.

The chain employs TRBV9 and TRBJ1-2; the match to TRBD1 covers 7 bases. This CDR3 has 15 amino acids. Trimming took 3 bases from V and 4 from J; bases not matched to a gene: 9. Germline V gene data show CDR1 as SGDLS and CDR2 as YYNGEE. CDR3 DNA: TGTGCCAGCAGCGGGACCAAACAGGGGATCTATGGCTACACCTTC. Encoded protein: CASSGTKQGIYGYTF. Based on the CDR3 plus reference TRBV9 and TRBJ1-2, the full variable domain is DSGVTQTPKHLITATGQRVTLRCSPRSGDLSVYWYQQSLDQGLQFLIQYYNGEERAKGNILERFSAQQFPDLHSELNLSSLELGDSALYFCASSGTKQGIYGYTFGSGTRLTVV.

The gene calls are TRBV19 and TRBJ1-2; D might be TRBD1 (6 bases). The CDR3 is made up of 15 amino acids. The V and J ends lost 5 bases and 2 bases respectively, with 15 bases between them. CDR1 is LNHDA, CDR2 SQIVND, per germline (reference sequence). CDR3 coding DNA: TGTGCCAGTAGTGTCTCCACAGGGAGAAACTATGGCTACACCTTC. It encodes CASSVSTGRNYGYTF.

This chain connects TRBV5-5 to TRBJ1-4; tentative D call: TRBD1 (5 bases). The V and J ends lost 1 base and 2 bases respectively, with 6 bases between them. CDR1 is SGHKS and CDR2 is YYEKEE in the germline V gene (reference sequence). CDR3 length: 14 residues. CDR3 bases: TGTGCCAGCAGCTTGCAGGGCACTAATGAAAAACTGTTTTTT. Translation gives CASSLQGTNEKLFF.

The rearrangement joins TRBV5-6 to TRBJ1-2; 8 bases are a match to TRBD1. The CDR3 has 14 residues. Losses at the gene ends were 3 bases for V and 2 bases for J; bases not matched to a gene: 3. Germline CDR1 reads SGHDT; CDR2 reads YYEEEE. The CDR3, as DNA: TGTGCCAGCAGCTCGCGGACAGGGAACTATGGCTACACCTTC. Its protein product is CASSSRTGNYGYTF.

There are a few counts of this clone. The chain couples TRBV7-9 to TRBJ1-3; TRBD1 matches 7 bases. V lost 4 bases to trimming and J lost 4 bases; unmatched junction nucleotides: 7. The germline V gene has CDR1 SEHNR and CDR2 FQNEAQ (reference sequence). This CDR3 contains 15 residues. CDR3 loop: CASSYAGGPGNTIYF. The CDR3 DNA reads TGTGCCAGCAGCTACGCAGGGGGTCCAGGAAACACCATATATTTT.

The V call is TRBV18, the J call TRBJ2-7; perhaps TRBD1 as D (7 bases). CDR3 length: 15 residues. Trimming shortened V by 3 bases and J by 4 bases, and 16 bases separated the two germline ends. CDR1 is KGHSH and CDR2 is LQKENI in the germline V gene. CDR3 residues: CASSPPRQGGYEQYF. Written as DNA, the CDR3 is TGTGCCAGCTCACCTCCTAGACAGGGAGGTTACGAGCAGTACTTC.

In this sample, this clone turned up a few times. J is TRBJ2-7 and V is TRBV10-2; maybe TRBD2 (6 bases). Germline-derived CDR1 and CDR2 are WSHSY and SAAADI. The CDR3 consists of 15 residues. The V and J ends lost 9 bases and 1 base respectively, with 19 bases between them. Here the CDR3 reads CASCDQRRGSYEQYF. CDR3 in DNA: TGCGCCAGTTGTGACCAGAGGCGGGGATCCTACGAGCAGTACTTC.

This chain connects TRBV5-1 to TRBJ1-4; TRBD1 is a possible D gene (5 bases). Germline V gene data show CDR1 as SGHRS and CDR2 as YFSETQ. The V gene lost 0 bases and the J gene lost 10 bases, with 10 bases spanning the gap. There are 13 residues in the CDR3. The CDR3 DNA reads as TGCGCCAGCAGCTTGGAGGGGAGGGGAAAACTGTTTTTT. Residues: CASSLEGRGKLFF.

V usage is TRBV5-1 and J usage is TRBJ1-3; tentative D call: TRBD1 (6 bases). In germline, CDR1 is SGHRS, CDR2 YFSETQ. The V gene lost 4 bases and the J gene lost 2 bases, with 13 bases spanning the gap. The CDR3 extends over 15 amino acids. The CDR3 DNA is TGCGCCAGCAGCCCGGACAGTAGGACTGGAAACACCATATATTTT. Its translation is CASSPDSRTGNTIYF.

This chain uses TRBV30 with TRBJ1-2, with D possibly being TRBD1 (6 bases). This CDR3 region has 14 residues. The V end lost 1 base, the J end lost 2 bases, and 11 bases lay between the germline ends. Per germline, CDR1 GTSNPN and CDR2 SVGIG (reference sequence). In nucleotides, the CDR3 is TGTGCCTGGAGTGAGGGGGTAGGAAACTATGGCTACACCTTC. It encodes CAWSEGVGNYGYTF.

In this sample, this clone turned up a few times. The V gene is TRBV6-5, the J gene TRBJ1-1, with D possibly being TRBD1 (5 bases). Germline V gene data show CDR1 as MNHEY and CDR2 as SVGAGI. This CDR3 has 14 residues. V gave up 5 bases and J gave up 3 bases, with 13 bases separating them. The CDR3 bases are TGTGCCAGCAGTCAATTAAGGGGTTACACTGAAGCTTTCTTT. It specifies CASSQLRGYTEAFF.

The J gene is TRBJ1-1, the V gene TRBV6-5, with D hard to call. The length of the CDR3 is 15 residues. Deletions cut 2 bases from V and 3 bases from J, with 13 bases between. Per germline, CDR1 MNHEY and CDR2 SVGAGI. CDR3 loop: CASSYQRGWDTEAFF. CDR3 coding DNA: TGTGCCAGCAGTTACCAGAGAGGGTGGGACACTGAAGCTTTCTTT.

This rearrangement joins TRBV6-1 to TRBJ1-5, with 8 bases lining up with TRBD1. The CDR3 sequence is 15 residues long. The junction had 4 bases not matched to a gene; V was cut back by 2 bases and J by 4 bases. Germline CDR1 reads MNHNS; CDR2 reads SASEGT. CDR3 DNA sequence: TGTGCCAGCAGTGAACAGGGGGCAGCAAATCAGCCCCAGCATTTT. Its protein product is CASSEQGAANQPQHF.

Only a few counts were recorded for this clone. This rearrangement joins TRBV10-3 to TRBJ1-2; the D gene is possibly TRBD1 (6 bases). CDR3 size: 16 residues. CDR1 and CDR2 (germline): ENHRY, SYGVKD. Trimming stripped 0 bases from V and 8 bases from J, with 19 bases between. The CDR3 loop is CAISESPFQGPRGYTF. The CDR3, as DNA: TGTGCCATCAGTGAGTCTCCCTTCCAGGGGCCTAGGGGCTACACCTTC.